Listed here are 20 T cell receptor beta chains from one sample, sequenced in a study of shared clonotypes between healthy human individuals. The protocol was immunoSEQ multiplex PCR, while the TCRdb copy is restricted to in-frame clones and leaves out a portion. The sample includes 450,000 to 650,000 clones, around 80% of them seen just once. The sample was PBMCs. The receptors here all came from a woman between 35 and 50 years old in good health. Some clones in this sample may be carry-over from other donors' samples.

The V call is TRBV18, the J call TRBJ2-5; TRBD1 is a possible D gene (5 bases). This CDR3 comprises 13 residues. V lost 4 bases and J lost 1, with 7 bases in between. Germline V lookup: CDR1 KGHSH, CDR2 LQKENI. CDR3 in amino acids: CASSLDSQETQYF. In DNA form, the CDR3 reads TGTGCCAGCTCACTAGACAGCCAAGAGACCCAGTACTTC.

The genes are TRBV7-2 and TRBJ2-7; tentatively, D is TRBD1 or TRBD2 (6 bases each). This CDR3 region has 13 residues. Trimming took off 5 bases at V and 3 bases at J, with 11 bases between the two ends. CDR1 is SGHTA and CDR2 is FQGNSA in the germline V gene. CDR3 bases: TGTGCCAGCAGCGTCGGAGGGGGCTACGAGCAGTACTTC. Translated: CASSVGGGYEQYF.

A note on this clone: A far larger clone is only one base removed, so a read error is likely. The chain carries TRBV28 and TRBJ1-1, with a tentative D call TRBD1 (5 bases). Germline loops: CDR1 MDHEN, CDR2 SYDVKM. The CDR3 runs 16 residues. V was pared by 1 base and J by 3 bases, with 15 bases between. The DNA for the CDR3 is TGTGCCAGCAGTTTATACTCCAGGGTTAGGGACACTGAAGCTTTCTTT. As protein: CASSLYSRVRDTEAFF.

In nucleotides, the CDR3 is TGTGCCAGCAGCTCGCTGGGCGAGCAGTACTTC. This encodes CASSSLGEQYF. This chain joins TRBV11-2 and TRBJ2-7; D call uncertain. This CDR3 has 11 residues. Trimming removed 4 bases at V and 6 bases at J, with 7 bases between. Germline V gives CDR1 SGHAT, CDR2 FQNNGV. The full variable domain, rest sourced from reference TRBV11-2 and TRBJ2-7, is EAGVAQSPRYKIIEKRQSVAFWCNPISGHATLYWYQQILGQGPKLLIQFQNNGVVDDSQLPKDRFSAERLKGVDSTLKIQPAKLEDSAVYLCASSSLGEQYFGPGTRLTVT.

This clone has a single count. Since a far larger clone is one base different, this is likely a read error. The chain links TRBV7-6 to TRBJ2-5; D is undetermined. Germline values: CDR1 SGHVS, CDR2 FNYEAQ. This CDR3 is built from 13 residues. CDR3 nucleotide sequence: TGTGCCAGCAGCTTATACAGCCAAGGGACCCAGTACTTC. This encodes CASSLYSQGTQYF.

This clone was observed a few times. V usage is TRBV30 and J usage is TRBJ1-1; tentative D call: TRBD1 (5 bases). The CDR3 runs 12 residues. The ends were cut back, 3 bases at V and 1 base at J, with 6 bases in the middle. Germline V CDR1 and CDR2: GTSNPN, SVGIG (reference sequence). Written as DNA, the CDR3 is TGTGCCTGGAGCCAGGGGAACACTGAAGCTTTCTTT. Its translation: CAWSQGNTEAFF.

This clone was found once. The chain combines TRBV5-1 with TRBJ2-5; D is unclear. This CDR3 spans 13 amino acids. The germline CDR1 and CDR2 sequences are SGHRS and YFSETQ. With 4 bases removed from V and 2 bases from J, the gap between germline ends came to 9 bases. This CDR3 reads CASSVAEQETQYF. CDR3 nucleotides: TGCGCCAGCAGCGTTGCGGAACAAGAGACCCAGTACTTC.

On this clone: A clone one base away is much larger, so this may be a read error. The rearrangement joins TRBV4-3 to TRBJ1-1, with unresolved D. Germline V lookup: CDR1 LGHNA, CDR2 YSLEER. This CDR3 region has 14 residues. The CDR3 DNA reads TGCGCCAGCAGCCGGCACCGCATGAACACTGGAGCTTTCTTT. The encoded protein is CASSRHRMNTGAFF.

The V gene is TRBV27, the J gene TRBJ2-7, with 14 nucleotides matching TRBD2. The trim removed 6 bases at V and 5 bases at J, leaving 9 bases unmatched. The CDR3 covers 16 residues. CDR1 is MNHEY, CDR2 SMNVEV, per germline (reference sequence). The CDR3 loop reads CASRTLGTSGSDEQYF. CDR3 sequence (DNA): TGTGCCAGCAGGACCCTCGGGACTAGCGGGAGCGACGAGCAGTACTTC.

The V gene is TRBV9, the J gene TRBJ2-1; 8 nucleotides align to TRBD2. Looked up from germline, CDR1 is SGDLS and CDR2 is YYNGEE. V lost 4 bases, J lost 3 bases, and 6 bases stayed unmatched. The CDR3 is made up of 15 amino acids. CDR3 bases: TGTGCCAGCAGCAAAAGCGGGAGTGGCTACAATGAGCAGTTCTTC. It translates to CASSKSGSGYNEQFF.

The gene calls are TRBV7-2 and TRBJ2-3; the D is unclear. In germline, CDR1 is SGHTA, CDR2 FQGNSA. The CDR3 spans 14 residues. Trimming cost V 5 bases and J 5 bases, with 14 bases left between them. CDR3 nucleotide sequence: TGTGCCAGCAGCCCTAGGACCGGTGTAGATACGCAGTATTTT. Translating it yields CASSPRTGVDTQYF.

The chain's CDR3 is CASYTQINYGYTF. CDR3 nucleotide sequence: TGTGCCAGCTATACGCAGATTAACTATGGCTACACCTTC. This rearrangement joins TRBV6-7 to TRBJ1-2, with no clear D. TRBV6-7 is known as an ORF, though its function is uncertain. This CDR3 has 13 residues. V was pared by 8 bases and J by 1 base, with 11 bases between.

Concerning this clone: This CDR3 is also generated by other DNA sequences in the sample. The chain uses TRBV5-6 and TRBJ1-1; 9 bases line up with TRBD1. The germline CDR1 and CDR2 sequences are SGHDT and YYEEEE. This CDR3 is 14 amino acids long. V was pared by 4 bases and J by 4 bases, with 5 bases of the junction left unmatched. This chain's CDR3 is CASSAGQGTTEAFF. The CDR3 coding sequence is TGTGCCAGCAGCGCGGGACAGGGCACCACTGAAGCTTTCTTT.

This rearrangement joins TRBV29-1 to TRBJ1-2; 9 bases agree with TRBD1. Germline CDR1 SQVTM, CDR2 ANQGSEA. The J segment lost 6 bases and the V segment lost 5 bases, leaving 10 bases of the junction unmatched. This CDR3 contains 14 residues. CDR3 sequence reads: CSVWDRVDKNGYTF. In DNA form, the CDR3 reads TGCAGCGTTTGGGACAGGGTCGATAAGAATGGCTACACCTTC.

The V gene is TRBV2, the J gene TRBJ1-4, with 8 bases fitting TRBD1. This CDR3 is 15 amino acids long. J gave up 8 bases and V 4 bases, and 9 bases lay outside the gene matches. Germline V CDR1 and CDR2: SNHLY, FYNNEI. The DNA for the CDR3 is TGTGCCAGCAGTGGGACGGGACAGGAGGGAGAAAAACTGTTTTTT. Its translation: CASSGTGQEGEKLFF.

The V and J genes are TRBV9 and TRBJ1-4; 8 nucleotides match TRBD1. CDR3 length: 16 residues. V was pared by 3 bases and J by 2 bases, with 6 bases of the junction left unmatched. Germline V gene lookup returns CDR1 SGDLS and CDR2 YYNGEE. The CDR3 DNA is TGTGCCAGCAGCGCTCAGGGGGCACTGACTAATGAAAAACTGTTTTTT. Its protein product is CASSAQGALTNEKLFF.

This clone was counted once. The chain uses TRBV5-4 and TRBJ2-1, with 11 nucleotides matching TRBD2. In germline, CDR1 is SGHNT, CDR2 YYREEE (reference sequence). The CDR3 spans 15 residues. V lost 4 bases and J lost 4; bases outside the gene matches: 4. In nucleotides, the CDR3 is TGTGCCAGCAGCCCTATAGCGGGAGGGTACAATGAGCAGTTCTTC. Translating it yields CASSPIAGGYNEQFF.

The J gene is TRBJ1-4, the V gene TRBV6-6; D is uncertain. Germline V CDR1 and CDR2: MNHNY, SVGAGI (reference sequence). The CDR3 covers 15 residues. The V gene lost 0 bases and the J gene lost 8 bases, with 13 bases spanning the gap. CDR3 sequence: CASSYSDPRSEKLFF. In DNA, the CDR3 is TGTGCCAGCAGTTACTCCGACCCTCGTTCAGAAAAACTGTTTTTT.

The chain combines TRBV5-1 with TRBJ2-5; D perhaps matches TRBD2 (5 bases). This CDR3 has 15 residues. The germline V and J ends were trimmed by 1 base and 2 bases, with 12 bases remaining between them. Looked up from germline, CDR1 is SGHRS and CDR2 is YFSETQ. CDR3 coding DNA: TGCGCCAGCAGCTTGAATTGGGGAGCGCAAGAGACCCAGTACTTC. It codes for CASSLNWGAQETQYF.

This clone was picked up a small number of times. This chain uses TRBV2 with TRBJ1-2; D remains unclear. Germline V gene sequence: CDR1 SNHLY, CDR2 FYNNEI. There are 11 residues in the CDR3. V lost 6 bases, J lost 4 bases, and 6 bases lay in between. CDR3: CASRRIYGYTF. CDR3 in DNA: TGTGCCAGCAGGAGGATCTATGGCTACACCTTC.